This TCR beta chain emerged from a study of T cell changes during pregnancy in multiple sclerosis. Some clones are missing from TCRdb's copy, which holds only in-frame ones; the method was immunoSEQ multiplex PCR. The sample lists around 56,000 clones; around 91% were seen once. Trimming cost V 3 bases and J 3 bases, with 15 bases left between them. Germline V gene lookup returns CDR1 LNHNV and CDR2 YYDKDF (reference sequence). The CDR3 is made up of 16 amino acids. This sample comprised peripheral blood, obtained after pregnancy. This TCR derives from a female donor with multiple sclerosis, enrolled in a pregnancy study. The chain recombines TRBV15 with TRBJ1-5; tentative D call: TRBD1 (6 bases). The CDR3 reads CATSRGMGHNNQPQHF. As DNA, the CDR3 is TGTGCCACCAGCAGGGGGATGGGACATAACAATCAGCCCCAGCATTTT.